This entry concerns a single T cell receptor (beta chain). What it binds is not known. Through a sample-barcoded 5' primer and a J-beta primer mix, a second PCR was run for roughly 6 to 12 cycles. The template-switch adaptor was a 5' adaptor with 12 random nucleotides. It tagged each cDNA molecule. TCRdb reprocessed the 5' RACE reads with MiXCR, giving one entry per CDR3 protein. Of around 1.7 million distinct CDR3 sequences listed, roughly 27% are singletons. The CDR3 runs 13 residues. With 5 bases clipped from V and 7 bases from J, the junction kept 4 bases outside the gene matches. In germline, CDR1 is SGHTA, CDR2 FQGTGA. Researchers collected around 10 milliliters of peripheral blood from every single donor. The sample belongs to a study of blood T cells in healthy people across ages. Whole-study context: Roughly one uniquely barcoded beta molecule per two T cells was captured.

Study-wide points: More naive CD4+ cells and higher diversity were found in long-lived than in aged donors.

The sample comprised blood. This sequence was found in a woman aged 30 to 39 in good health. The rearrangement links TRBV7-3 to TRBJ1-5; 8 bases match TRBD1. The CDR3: CASSPWTGQPQHF. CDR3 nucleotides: TGTGCCAGCAGCCCGTGGACAGGGCAGCCCCAGCATTTT.